This TCR beta chain was documented in a study of blood T cell repertoires in COVID-19. Clinical histories supplied by participants themselves formed the basis of cohort assignment. Repertoires were generated with immunoSEQ multiplex PCR, while TCRdb's copy carries only in-frame clones and drops some. Of 200,000 to 250,000 clones in the sample, 86% were seen once. This CDR3 is built from 15 residues. Germline CDR1 is SGDLS and CDR2 is YYNGEE. Trimming cost V 4 bases and J 3 bases; bases outside gene matches: 1. The sample comprised PBMCs or T cells enriched from blood (not recorded which). The chain is built from TRBV9 and TRBJ2-2; TRBD2 matches at 12 bases. The clonotype comes from a woman in her fifties or sixties in a cohort exposed to, infected with or recovered from COVID-19 (not recorded which). CDR3 residues: CASSPSGGDTGELFF. The CDR3, as DNA: TGTGCCAGCAGCCCTAGCGGGGGGGACACCGGGGAGCTGTTTTTT.